This T cell receptor beta chain derives from a study of siplizumab effects on memory and regulatory T cells. Regarding the study as a whole: Researchers could map only a minor fraction of alloreactive clones to unstimulated subsets.

Sequencing used immunoSEQ multiplex PCR; TCRdb keeps in-frame clones, though not all of them. The table has approximately 98,000 clones, around 94% seen once. A word on this clone: Its antigen is unknown.

Germline CDR1 reads LNHDA; CDR2 reads SQIVND (reference sequence). V was shortened by 1 base and J by 4 bases, with 10 bases between the two germline ends. The CDR3 sequence is 14 residues long. The rearrangement links TRBV19 to TRBJ1-1; D call uncertain. The clonotype comes from a human donor in good health. Sequencing used non-Treg CD4+ T cells sorted from blood. Here the CDR3 reads CASSIGRKITEAFF. CDR3 bases: TGTGCCAGTAGTATAGGGAGGAAGATCACTGAAGCTTTCTTT.